This section outlines one TCR beta chain sequence together with its context. It differs at one base from a far larger clone, so likely a read error. Indicated time point: after trial treatment. The treatment: LDRT plus nivolumab, ipilimumab, low-dose cyclophosphamide and aspirin (RACIN trial). First-strand cDNA relied on TRAV- and TRBV-specific primers spanning alpha and beta chains. TCRs were amplified for about 18 PCR cycles with a constant-region primer and V-primer adapter. TCRdb re-called the reads with MiXCR, one entry per CDR3 protein. The sample includes 85,000 to 95,000 distinct CDR3 sequences, less than 25% of them seen just once. CDR1 and CDR2 (germline): KGHDR, SFDVKD. CDR3 length equals 13 residues. V lost 6 bases to trimming and J lost 3 bases, with 11 bases between them. This specimen belongs to a study of low-dose radiotherapy and immunotherapy resistance in tumors. Study background: Each patient was administered nivolumab intravenously at 240 mg, which was a flat dose, every two weeks, along with intravenous ipilimumab at 1 mg/kg every six weeks.

The sequence derives from a female donor with ovarian cancer. Sequencing used PBMCs, obtained after low-dose radiotherapy plus immunotherapy. This chain links TRBV24-1 with TRBJ2-7; D is perhaps TRBD1 (6 bases). The CDR3, as DNA: TGTGCCACCAGTCCACGAGGGGGCTACGAGCAGTACTTC. It codes for CATSPRGGYEQYF.